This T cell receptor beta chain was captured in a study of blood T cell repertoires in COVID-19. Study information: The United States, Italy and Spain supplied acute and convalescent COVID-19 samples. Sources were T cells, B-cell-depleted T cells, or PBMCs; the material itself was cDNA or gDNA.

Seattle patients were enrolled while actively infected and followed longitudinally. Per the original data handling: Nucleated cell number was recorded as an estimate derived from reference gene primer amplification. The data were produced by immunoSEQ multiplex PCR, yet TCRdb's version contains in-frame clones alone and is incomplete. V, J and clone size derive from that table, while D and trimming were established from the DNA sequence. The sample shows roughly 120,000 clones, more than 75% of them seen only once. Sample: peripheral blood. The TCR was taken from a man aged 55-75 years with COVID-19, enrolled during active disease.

DNA of the CDR3: TGCGCCAGCAGCTTGGCCAACAGGGGGCGATCCTCTGGGGCCAACGTCCTGACTTTC. Its protein is CASSLANRGRSSGANVLTF. This chain links TRBV5-1 with TRBJ2-6; 9 bases line up with TRBD1. This CDR3 has 19 amino acids. Germline V gene lookup returns CDR1 SGHRS and CDR2 YFSETQ. J gave up 0 bases and V 0 bases, and 7 bases lay outside the gene matches. Combining the CDR3 with reference TRBV5-1 and TRBJ2-6 gives the whole variable domain KAGVTQTPRYLIKTRGQQVTLSCSPISGHRSVSWYQQTPGQGLQFLFEYFSETQRNKGNFPGRFSGRQFSNSRSEMNVSTLELGDSALYLCASSLANRGRSSGANVLTFGAGSRLTVL.